The sequence of this T cell receptor (beta chain) was determined in a study of tumor-infiltrating lymphocytes in localized non-small cell lung cancer. This clone was detected only a few times. This CDR3 has 12 amino acids. V dropped 5 bases and J dropped 5 bases, with 9 bases sitting between them. The germline CDR1 and CDR2 sequences are SEHNR and FQNEAQ (reference sequence). Profiled with immunoSEQ multiplex PCR; TCRdb holds only in-frame clones, not every one. The repertoire has tens of thousands of clones, 50% to 80% of them found once; the top ten carry about 5.6%. The source is a human donor with non-small cell lung cancer. The sequencing input was lung tumor tissue. The chain joins TRBV7-9 to TRBJ1-1; D unclear. The CDR3 DNA sequence: TGTGCCAGCAGCCGCGGGGAGACTGAAGCTTTCTTT. Encoded protein: CASSRGETEAFF.